Sequencing of this T cell receptor (beta chain) was carried out in a study of blood T cell repertoires in COVID-19. Assay used: immunoSEQ multiplex PCR; TCRdb lists only in-frame clones, some missing. Among a few hundred thousand clones, about 90% were seen once, and the ten largest hold under 0.7%. The germline V gene has CDR1 SGHNT and CDR2 YYREEE (reference sequence). There are 15 residues in the CDR3. J lost 12 bases, V lost 0 bases, and 9 bases had no gene match. The sequence was collected from a man between 18 and 35 years old who had recovered from COVID-19. V gene TRBV5-4 combines with J gene TRBJ2-1, with 10 bases matching TRBD2. The sequenced material came from PBMCs or T cells enriched from blood (not recorded which). CDR3 nucleotides: TGTGCCAGCAGCTTGGTGTCTAGCGGGAGAAGTCGGCAGTTCTTC. Translating gives CASSLVSSGRSRQFF.